This TCR beta chain was retrieved from a study of human T cells and chemical hapten exposure. TCRdb passed the RACE reads through MiXCR, listing each CDR3 protein once. The sample yields about 350,000 distinct CDR3 sequences, about 6.9% seen once. This clonotype was observed many times. Noted time point: patch test 2, 6 weeks after DPC sensitization. Treatment in this sample: therapeutic diphenylcyclopropenone sensitization with weekly scalp DPC. The V end lost 5 bases, the J end lost 6 bases, and 31 bases lay between the germline ends. The CDR3 has 18 amino acids. CDR1 DFQATT and CDR2 SNEGSKA come from the germline V gene (reference sequence).

The sequenced sample was whole blood, obtained in connection with sensitization to the hapten diphenylcyclopropenone (DPC). The source of this sequence is a woman aged 18-29 years with alopecia areata. Some clones in this sample may be carry-over from other donors' samples. The chain recombines TRBV20-1 with TRBJ1-2; a weak D match, TRBD1 (6 bases). The CDR3 DNA follows: TGCAGTGCTTTCGGCGATCCCAGGCTGGGGGCGCCTGGCGATGGCTACACCTTC. This codes for CSAFGDPRLGAPGDGYTF.